The 27 T cell receptor beta chains below all came from one sample that was sequenced in a study of control samples from healthy donors and cancer patients. TCRdb's copy holds only in-frame clones and misses some; the assay was immunoSEQ multiplex PCR. The table lists fewer than 120,000 clones, approximately 87% of them singletons. The specimen was PBMCs. The receptors originated from an older woman with lung cancer.

The chain recombines TRBV6-5 with TRBJ1-4; no clear D gene. The CDR3 is 13 amino acids. Trimming shortened V by 8 bases and J by 7 bases, and 14 bases separated the two germline ends. The germline V gene has CDR1 MNHEY and CDR2 SVGAGI. The CDR3 DNA follows: TGTGCCAGCGGATCCGCTTTGGGTGAAAAACTGTTTTTT. Amino acids: CASGSALGEKLFF.

The chain joins TRBV3-1 (or the pseudogene TRBV3-2) to TRBJ1-2, with 7 bases lining up with TRBD1. This CDR3 contains 14 residues. Germline V gene data show CDR1 as LGHDT and CDR2 as YNNKEL (reference sequence). With 0 bases clipped from V and 8 bases from J, the junction kept 6 bases outside the gene matches. This chain's CDR3 is CASSQEGGARGYTF. CDR3 nucleotide sequence: TGTGCCAGCAGCCAAGAAGGGGGCGCGAGGGGCTACACCTTC.

The chain combines TRBV6-5 with TRBJ1-1; TRBD1 matches at 9 bases. This CDR3 contains 13 residues. Unmatched junction bases numbered 5, after V lost 5 bases and J lost 7 bases. Germline loops: CDR1 MNHEY, CDR2 SVGAGI. The CDR3 protein is CASSRQGGNEAFF. Written as DNA, the CDR3 is TGTGCCAGCAGTCGACAGGGGGGAAATGAAGCTTTCTTT.

CDR3 sequence reads: CASSLVGSISSPSDTQYF. The DNA for the CDR3 is TGTGCCAGCAGCTTAGTAGGGTCCATTAGTAGCCCCTCAGATACGCAGTATTTT. The J gene is TRBJ2-3, the V gene TRBV11-2; D uncertain. This CDR3 is built from 18 residues. The ends were cut back, 1 base at V and 4 bases at J, with 21 bases in the middle. Per the germline V gene, CDR1 is SGHAT and CDR2 is FQNNGV.

The chain links TRBV6-6 to TRBJ2-5; TRBD2 might be the D (5 bases). The CDR3 spans 12 residues. The germline CDR1 and CDR2 sequences are MNHNY and SVGAGI (reference sequence). The V and J ends lost 6 bases and 2 bases respectively, with 7 bases between them. The CDR3 loop reads CASRDFQETQYF. CDR3 in DNA: TGTGCCAGCAGGGACTTTCAAGAGACCCAGTACTTC.

The CDR3 nucleotides read TGTGCCAGCAGAAAATCAAAAGTAGCGGGAGCCGAACCGGACTACAATGAGCAGTTCTTC. Its translation is CASRKSKVAGAEPDYNEQFF. This chain links TRBV2 with TRBJ2-1; 9 bases match TRBD2. The CDR3 is made up of 20 amino acids. Germline trimming cut 6 bases from V and 3 bases from J; bases unmatched to any gene: 21. Germline-derived CDR1 and CDR2 are SNHLY and FYNNEI.

The chain links TRBV5-5 to TRBJ1-6, with D uncertain. V shed 4 bases and J shed 0 bases, with 11 bases lying between them. This CDR3 has 16 residues. Germline V gene data show CDR1 as SGHKS and CDR2 as YYEKEE (reference sequence). The CDR3 sequence is CASSLTGSSYNSPLHF. The CDR3 DNA is TGTGCCAGCAGCCTGACCGGGAGCTCCTATAATTCACCCCTCCACTTT.

The rearrangement links TRBV2 to TRBJ1-6, with 9 bases identical to TRBD1. V dropped 3 bases and J dropped 6; count of bases not matched to a gene: 3. CDR1 is SNHLY, CDR2 FYNNEI, per germline. This CDR3 contains 15 residues. CDR3 nucleotide sequence: TGTGCCAGCAGTGACGGGACAGGGCTTAATTCACCCCTCCACTTT. Translating it yields CASSDGTGLNSPLHF.

The V and J genes are TRBV7-9 and TRBJ1-1; 8 positions match TRBD1. CDR1 and CDR2 from the germline V gene are SEHNR and FQNEAQ (reference sequence). The CDR3 runs 14 residues. J lost 0 bases, V lost 5 bases, and 2 bases had no gene match. CDR3 nucleotide sequence: TGTGCCAGCAGCCCAGGGGGCATGAACACTGAAGCTTTCTTT. This encodes CASSPGGMNTEAFF.

The chain couples TRBV10-3 to TRBJ1-3, with D tentatively TRBD1 (6 bases). The germline V and J ends were trimmed by 2 bases and 0 bases, with 8 bases remaining between them. The CDR3 spans 15 residues. Germline assignment: CDR1 ENHRY and CDR2 SYGVKD. The CDR3: CAISETTGSGNTIYF. The CDR3 nucleotides read TGTGCCATCAGTGAGACGACAGGCTCTGGAAACACCATATATTTT.

This chain uses TRBV3-1 (or the pseudogene TRBV3-2) with TRBJ2-2; no definite D call. This CDR3 contains 14 residues. Trimming removed 1 base from V and 1 base from J, with 4 bases in between. Germline loops: CDR1 LGHDT, CDR2 YNNKEL (reference sequence). The CDR3 region has the DNA TGTGCCAGCAGCCAAGTGCAGAACACCGGGGAGCTGTTTTTT. Translated: CASSQVQNTGELFF.

The J gene is TRBJ2-5, the V gene TRBV19; D is unclear. Germline values: CDR1 LNHDA, CDR2 SQIVND (reference sequence). Trimming removed 3 bases from V and 5 bases from J, with 13 bases in between. The CDR3 runs 14 residues. CDR3 in amino acids: CASSMMGLKETQYF. DNA for the CDR3: TGTGCCAGTAGTATGATGGGCCTCAAGGAGACCCAGTACTTC.

The chain recombines TRBV7-3 with TRBJ1-2, with TRBD1 matching 8 bases. The V gene end was trimmed by 0 bases and the J gene end by 4 bases; junction bases not matched to a gene: 1. The CDR3 consists of 14 residues. Germline V gives CDR1 SGHTA, CDR2 FQGTGA. CDR3 sequence reads: CASSLTGQGYGYTF. The CDR3 DNA follows: TGTGCCAGCAGCTTAACCGGACAGGGCTATGGCTACACCTTC.

The CDR3 DNA reads TGTGCCAGCAGACCCGGACAGGAAATTGGAGCTTTCTTT. Its translation is CASRPGQEIGAFF. The chain has TRBV6-5 and TRBJ1-1, with 7 bases lining up with TRBD1. With V trimmed by 6 bases and J by 10 bases, 11 bases remained unmatched. Germline V gene sequence: CDR1 MNHEY, CDR2 SVGAGI. The CDR3 is 13 residues long.

The genes are TRBV6-5 and TRBJ2-4; maybe TRBD2 (6 bases). The CDR3 contains 15 residues. Deletions cut 2 bases from V and 4 bases from J, with 12 bases between. Per germline, CDR1 MNHEY and CDR2 SVGAGI. CDR3 amino acids: CASSYGEAGKNIQYF. CDR3 DNA sequence: TGTGCCAGCAGTTACGGGGAGGCGGGTAAAAACATTCAGTACTTC.

The V and J genes are TRBV6-2 or TRBV6-3 and TRBJ2-7; 8 bases are a match to TRBD2. The CDR3 has 13 residues. The V gene end was trimmed by 4 bases and the J gene end by 6 bases; junction bases not matched to a gene: 5. The germline gives CDR1 MNHEY, CDR2 SVGEGT. CDR3 loop: CASSWTSTVEQYF. CDR3 coding DNA: TGTGCCAGCAGTTGGACTAGCACGGTCGAGCAGTACTTC.

This chain uses TRBV29-1 with TRBJ2-7, with D unresolved. Germline values: CDR1 SQVTM, CDR2 ANQGSEA. V lost 5 bases and J 2 bases, leaving 10 bases between the germline ends. The CDR3 runs 12 residues. The CDR3 sequence is CSVRYRTYEQYF. DNA of the CDR3: TGCAGCGTTCGGTACCGTACCTACGAGCAGTACTTC.

In its sample, this clone was seen a few times. In the same sample, other DNA sequences code for this CDR3. This chain joins TRBV3-1 (or the pseudogene TRBV3-2) and TRBJ2-5; TRBD2 aligns across 9 bases. From germline, CDR1 is LGHDT and CDR2 YNNKEL (reference sequence). The CDR3 runs 16 residues. Losses at the gene ends were 1 base for V and 0 bases for J; bases not matched to a gene: 3. The CDR3 spells CASSQGLAGYQETQYF. The CDR3 DNA reads as TGTGCCAGCAGCCAAGGGCTAGCGGGATACCAAGAGACCCAGTACTTC.

The gene calls are TRBV19 and TRBJ2-3, with TRBD2 matching over 7 bases. Germline V CDR1 and CDR2: LNHDA, SQIVND (reference sequence). The CDR3 has 14 amino acids. V dropped 8 bases and J dropped 4; count of bases not matched to a gene: 9. CDR3 in DNA: TGTGCCAGTTATCAGCGGGACTGGGCAGATACGCAGTATTTT. Encoded protein: CASYQRDWADTQYF.

The V call is TRBV28, the J call TRBJ1-2, with D uncertain. The CDR3 length is 12 residues. Trimming took 2 bases from V and 5 from J, leaving 6 bases between them. Germline CDR1 MDHEN, CDR2 SYDVKM. CDR3 in DNA: TGTGCCAGCAGTTTAGCGGAATATGGCTACACCTTC. The encoded protein is CASSLAEYGYTF.

The rearrangement joins TRBV15 to TRBJ2-3; 7 nucleotides align to TRBD2. The CDR3 is made up of 17 amino acids. The V segment lost 5 bases and the J segment 5 bases; nucleotides outside the gene matches: 16. The germline V gene has CDR1 LNHNV and CDR2 YYDKDF (reference sequence). The CDR3 region is CATSGRSGRGYQDTQYF. In DNA form, the CDR3 reads TGTGCCACCAGCGGGCGGAGCGGGCGGGGGTATCAAGATACGCAGTATTTT.

This clone is labeled medium-sized. The genes are TRBV27 and TRBJ1-5; D is uncertain. CDR3 length: 13 amino acids. The germline V and J ends were trimmed by 4 bases and 7 bases, with 11 bases remaining between them. Per germline, CDR1 MNHEY and CDR2 SMNVEV (reference sequence). The CDR3 spells CASSSRISQPQHF. The CDR3 DNA reads TGTGCCAGCAGTTCTAGGATAAGCCAGCCCCAGCATTTT.

This chain connects TRBV12-3 or TRBV12-4 to TRBJ1-1; TRBD1 is a possible D gene (6 bases). Trimming pared 8 bases from V and 8 bases from J, leaving 15 bases between. The CDR3 is 12 amino acids. The CDR3 sequence is CASAVLQGEAFF. The CDR3 nucleotides are TGTGCCAGCGCAGTATTACAGGGCGAAGCTTTCTTT.

The V and J genes are TRBV5-1 and TRBJ2-1; D remains ambiguous. The CDR3 totals 16 residues. Trimming took off 0 bases at V and 1 base at J, with 11 bases between the two ends. Germline V lookup: CDR1 SGHRS, CDR2 YFSETQ. CDR3 region: CASSLVAATSYNEQFF. The CDR3, as DNA: TGCGCCAGCAGCTTGGTGGCAGCAACATCCTACAATGAGCAGTTCTTC.

The rearrangement links TRBV5-6 to TRBJ1-2, with a tentative D call TRBD1 (5 bases). CDR1 and CDR2 (germline): SGHDT, YYEEEE. V was shortened by 0 bases and J by 6 bases, with 15 bases between the two germline ends. CDR3 length: 15 amino acids. CDR3 amino acids: CASSLGRGRLHGYTF. The CDR3 DNA reads as TGTGCCAGCAGCTTGGGAAGGGGCCGACTTCATGGCTACACCTTC.

The chain couples TRBV9 to TRBJ1-3, with a possible D match to TRBD1 (5 bases). V was pared by 4 bases and J by 2 bases, with 19 bases between. The CDR3 length is 17 residues. From germline, CDR1 is SGDLS and CDR2 YYNGEE. CDR3 amino acids: CASSPTGLGLTGNTIYF. CDR3 bases: TGTGCCAGCAGCCCGACGGGACTCGGTCTTACTGGAAACACCATATATTTT.

The chain has TRBV19 and TRBJ1-4; D unclear. Trimming took off 5 bases at V and 0 bases at J, with 7 bases between the two ends. Germline V CDR1 and CDR2: LNHDA, SQIVND (reference sequence). This CDR3 has 14 residues. The CDR3 nucleotides read TGTGCCAGTAGTCCCGAGTCAACTAATGAAAAACTGTTTTTT. It codes for CASSPESTNEKLFF. The complete variable domain, with remaining parts taken from reference TRBV19 and TRBJ1-4, reads DGGITQSPKYLFRKEGQNVTLSCEQNLNHDAMYWYRQDPGQGLRLIYYSQIVNDFQKGDIAEGYSVSREKKESFPLTVTSAQKNPTAFYLCASSPESTNEKLFFGSGTQLSVL.